This TCR delta chain appears in the sequencing data of a study of Vδ1+ human thymocytes. Findings and limits, study-wide: Unlike peripheral blood Vdelta1+ controls, thymic delta-chain sequences included approximately 21% Vdelta2 and few Vdelta3. In the thymus, TRG and TRD repertoires looked highly polyclonal with Gaussian CDR3 lengths.

Sequences come from RNA converted to cDNA by reverse transcription. Multiplex PCR used pooled V-gene forward primers and a constant-region reverse primer to amplify CDR3s. TCRdb used CATT to re-call clones from the multiplex PCR reads. The profile covers roughly 25,000 delta-chain clones, with about 7.4% appearing a single time and approximately 1% taken by the ten largest. Alphabeta T cells were depleted, then CD3+ Vdelta1+ Vdelta2- thymocytes were FACS-sorted. To note about this clone: The target antigen is unknown.

CDR3 length: 21 amino acids. The junction had 26 bases not matched to a gene; V was cut back by 9 bases and J by 3 bases. Germline V gene sequence: CDR1 TSWWSYY, CDR2 QGS. The sequencing input was Vdelta1+ gamma-delta thymocytes from the thymus. Subset: FACS-sorted CD3+ TCRalphabeta- TCRVdelta1+ TCRVdelta2- thymocytes. The receptor's source is a girl under two years old who had congenital heart surgery. The chain joins TRDV1 to TRDJ1; 12 bases line up with TRDD3. CDR3 sequence: CALLPGRPSTGGYSVADKLIF. The CDR3 DNA follows: TGTGCTCTGCTCCCCGGACGTCCCAGTACTGGGGGATACAGTGTCGCCGATAAACTCATCTTT.